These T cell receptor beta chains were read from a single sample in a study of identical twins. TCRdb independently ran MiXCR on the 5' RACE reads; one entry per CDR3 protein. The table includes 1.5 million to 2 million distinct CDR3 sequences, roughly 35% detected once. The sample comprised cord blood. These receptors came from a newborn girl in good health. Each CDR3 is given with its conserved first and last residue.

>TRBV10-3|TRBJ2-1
CAISDIWDHYYNEQFF
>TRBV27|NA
CASASGSEQYF
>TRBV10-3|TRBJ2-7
CAISESARVQYF
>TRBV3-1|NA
CASSHIVDEQYF
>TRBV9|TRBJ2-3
CASSSEGGADTQYF
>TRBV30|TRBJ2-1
CAWTGGADEQFF
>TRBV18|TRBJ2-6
CASSPLAASSGANVLTF
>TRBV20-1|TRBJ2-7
CSARDPAGELEQYF
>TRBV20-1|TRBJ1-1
CSASVSTGRQAEAFF
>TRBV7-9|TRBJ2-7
CASSMAQTVFSYEQYF
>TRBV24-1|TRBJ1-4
CATAAGLTRDNEKLFF
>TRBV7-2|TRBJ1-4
CASTKGGTSEKLFF
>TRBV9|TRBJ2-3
CASSVAGGLQADTQYF
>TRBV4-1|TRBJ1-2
CASRQSIGGGGYTF